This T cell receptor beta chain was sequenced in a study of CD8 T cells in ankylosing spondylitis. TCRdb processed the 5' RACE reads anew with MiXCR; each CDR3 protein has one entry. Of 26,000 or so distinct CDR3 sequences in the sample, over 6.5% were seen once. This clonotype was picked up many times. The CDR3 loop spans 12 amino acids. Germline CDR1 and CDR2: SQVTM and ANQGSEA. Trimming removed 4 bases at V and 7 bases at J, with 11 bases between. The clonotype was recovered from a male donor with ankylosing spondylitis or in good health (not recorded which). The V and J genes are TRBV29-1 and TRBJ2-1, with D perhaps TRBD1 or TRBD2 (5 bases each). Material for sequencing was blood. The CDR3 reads CSVALGTNEQFF. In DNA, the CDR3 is TGCAGCGTTGCCCTGGGGACGAATGAGCAGTTCTTC.